Only a few counts were recorded for the clone carrying this TCR beta chain. Antigen specificity is unknown. RNA, once extracted, was reverse transcribed into cDNA for use as the sequencing template. Assay: immunoSEQ multiplex PCR; the TCRdb copy retains only in-frame clones and omits some. This table has 250,000 to 300,000 clones, roughly 60% appearing once. The treatment was: oral pan-JAK inhibitor, 5-10 mg twice daily. As part of sample collection, lesional scalp punch biopsies and peripheral blood were taken from alopecia areata patients. The data originate from a study of CD8+ T cells in alopecia areata. Findings and caveats of the study: One nonresponder leaves baseline CD8+ expansion's link to response uncertain. Alopecia totalis/universalis scalp especially showed more expanded CD8+ clones than normal scalp.

The CDR3 has 17 amino acids. V lost 5 bases to trimming and J lost 1 base; unmatched junction nucleotides: 11. CDR1 and CDR2 from the germline V gene are SGHVS and FNYEAQ. The origin of this receptor is a human donor with alopecia areata. This material consisted of CD4+ T cells sorted from blood, taken at week 24, from a patient treated with tofacitinib. V usage is TRBV7-6 and J usage is TRBJ2-1; TRBD2 matches at 7 bases. The CDR3 loop reads CASSPYLRGESYNEQFF. In DNA form, the CDR3 reads TGTGCCAGCAGCCCGTATCTCCGGGGGGAATCCTACAATGAGCAGTTCTTC.